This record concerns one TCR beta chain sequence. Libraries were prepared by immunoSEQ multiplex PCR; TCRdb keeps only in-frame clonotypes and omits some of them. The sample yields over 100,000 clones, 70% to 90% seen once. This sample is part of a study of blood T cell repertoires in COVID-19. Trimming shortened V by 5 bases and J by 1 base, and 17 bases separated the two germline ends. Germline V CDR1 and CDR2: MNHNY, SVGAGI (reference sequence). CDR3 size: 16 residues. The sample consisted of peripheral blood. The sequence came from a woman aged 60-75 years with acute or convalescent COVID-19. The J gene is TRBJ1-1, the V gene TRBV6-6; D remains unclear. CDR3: CASSAAAPSANTEAFF. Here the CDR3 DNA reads TGTGCCAGCAGTGCCGCGGCCCCCTCAGCGAACACTGAAGCTTTCTTT.